This entry features one TCR beta chain sequence. The antigen is undetermined. The sample comes from a study of T cell repertoires in cytomegalovirus infection. Looking at the study overall: Recently identified HLA-C-restricted CMV epitopes were among the peptides used. The public TCR beta signatures pointed to both CMV infection and matching HLA type. Whole-study findings and limits: Across the ex vivo response, the dominant clonotypes were HLA-C-restricted CMV-specific TCR beta clonotypes.

TCRdb re-derived calls from the reads in MiXCR, one entry per CDR3 protein. Seen here are 100,000 to 150,000 distinct CDR3 sequences, over 30% observed once, and the top ten hold around three fifths. With 3 bases clipped from V and 8 bases from J, the junction kept 4 bases outside the gene matches. Germline CDR1 SGDLS, CDR2 YYNGEE. CDR3 length: 12 amino acids. Sequencing was performed on CD8+ T cells from cultured PBMCs, taken from culture after CMV antigen stimulation. This clonotype was sampled from a human donor in good health (CMV status not recorded). Some clones in this sample may be carry-over from other donors' samples. The chain carries TRBV9 and TRBJ1-1; 7 bases align to TRBD1. The CDR3 spells CASSGDSAEAFF. Here the CDR3 DNA reads TGTGCCAGCAGCGGGGACAGCGCAGAAGCTTTCTTT.